This T cell receptor (beta chain) was obtained from a study of blood T cell repertoires in COVID-19. At the level of the study: The samples span acute and convalescent COVID-19 from the United States, Italy and Spain. T cells, B-cell-depleted T cells, or PBMCs supplied cDNA or gDNA.

Original data processing: Estimation of nucleated cell counts relied on the amplification of reference gene primers. The method was immunoSEQ multiplex PCR; TCRdb's version includes in-frame clones alone and lacks a portion of them. V and J calls and clone size are given by that table; D and trimming were obtained from the DNA. The data hold around 100,000 clones, with more than 75% observed a single time. This clone has ten or more counts. CDR3 length: 15 residues. V lost 1 base and J 7 bases, leaving 14 bases between the germline ends. Germline V CDR1 and CDR2: LGHNA, YSLEER. The chain joins TRBV4-3 to TRBJ1-5; D uncertain. The origin of this receptor is a human donor in a cohort sampled during active COVID-19. What was sequenced was peripheral blood. In nucleotides, the CDR3 is TGCGCCAGCAGCCAAGTTCTGGGAGGGAGCCAGCCCCAGCATTTT. Its protein is CASSQVLGGSQPQHF.